This T cell receptor (beta chain) was documented in a study of cytomegalovirus exposure and HLA in healthy donors. Germline V gene lookup returns CDR1 SNHLY and CDR2 FYNNEI. The ends were cut back, 7 bases at V and 5 bases at J, with 14 bases in the middle. This CDR3 has 13 residues. The PCR had 60 Vbeta and 13 Jbeta primers. Sequencing was performed with immunoSEQ multiplex PCR; in TCRdb, only in-frame clones are kept and a portion is missing. The data contain around 99,000 clones, approximately 79% of them singletons. The rearrangement links TRBV2 to TRBJ1-1, with D hard to call. This TCR derives from a woman aged 40 to 50 in good health and CMV-seropositive. The material sequenced was PBMCs. This chain's CDR3 is CASTQGRETEAFF. CDR3 nucleotides: TGTGCCAGCACCCAAGGGAGGGAGACTGAAGCTTTCTTT.